This passage covers 19 T cell receptor beta chains from one sample sequenced in a study of blood T cell repertoires in COVID-19. Repertoires were generated with immunoSEQ multiplex PCR, while TCRdb's copy carries only in-frame clones and drops some. Among about 52,000 clones listed, approximately 84% were seen once. Sequenced material: peripheral blood. Receptor source: a human donor with active COVID-19. The donor label of this sample is uncertain.

V is TRBV18 and J is TRBJ2-2; TRBD1 matches at 9 bases. With 3 bases clipped from V and 6 bases from J, the junction kept 11 bases outside the gene matches. The CDR3 totals 17 residues. Looked up from germline, CDR1 is KGHSH and CDR2 is LQKENI. In DNA form, the CDR3 reads TGTGCCAGCTCACCCCTCGGGACAGGGTCGGTGGCCGGGGAGCTGTTTTTT. Its protein is CASSPLGTGSVAGELFF.

The chain links TRBV6-2 or TRBV6-3 to TRBJ1-5; D is undetermined. Per germline, CDR1 MNHEY and CDR2 SVGEGT. Trimming cost V 0 bases and J 5 bases, with 11 bases left between them. This CDR3 spans 15 amino acids. CDR3 sequence: CASSYSIPGYQPQHF. For the CDR3, the DNA is TGTGCCAGCAGTTACTCGATACCAGGTTATCAGCCCCAGCATTTT.

CDR3 in amino acids: CATSRPGNPYEQYF. In DNA form, the CDR3 reads TGTGCCACCAGCAGGCCCGGGAATCCCTACGAGCAGTACTTC. J is TRBJ2-7 and V is TRBV15; possible D gene TRBD2, 5 bases. V was shortened by 3 bases and J by 2 bases, with 11 bases between the two germline ends. The CDR3 covers 14 residues. Germline CDR1 is LNHNV and CDR2 is YYDKDF (reference sequence).

V gene TRBV7-9 combines with J gene TRBJ2-5, with 12 bases that match TRBD2. CDR1 SEHNR and CDR2 FQNEAQ come from the germline V gene (reference sequence). This CDR3 is 15 amino acids long. V gave up 1 base and J gave up 5 bases; unmatched junction bases: 2. CDR3 DNA sequence: TGTGCCAGCAGCTTAGAACTAGCGGGGGGCGAGACCCAGTACTTC. Translating it yields CASSLELAGGETQYF.

The genes are TRBV9 and TRBJ2-1, with D perhaps matching TRBD1 (5 bases). The CDR3 totals 13 residues. The ends were cut back, 4 bases at V and 7 bases at J, with 12 bases in the middle. Germline-derived CDR1 and CDR2 are SGDLS and YYNGEE. The CDR3 coding sequence is TGTGCCAGCAGCTTCCGGGCAGGGAATGAGCAGTTCTTC. Its translation is CASSFRAGNEQFF. Full variable domain (remainder filled in from reference TRBV9 and TRBJ2-1): DSGVTQTPKHLITATGQRVTLRCSPRSGDLSVYWYQQSLDQGLQFLIQYYNGEERAKGNILERFSAQQFPDLHSELNLSSLELGDSALYFCASSFRAGNEQFFGPGTRLTVL.

This chain uses TRBV5-1 with TRBJ2-1; TRBD2 agrees at 8 bases. The CDR3 loop spans 15 amino acids. Germline V lookup: CDR1 SGHRS, CDR2 YFSETQ. With V trimmed by 0 bases and J by 4 bases, 3 bases remained unmatched. The CDR3 nucleotides read TGCGCCAGCAGCTTGGGGCGGGGGGCATACAATGAGCAGTTCTTC. Translated: CASSLGRGAYNEQFF.

The V call is TRBV27, the J call TRBJ1-5, with 12 positions matching TRBD1. This CDR3 comprises 16 residues. With V trimmed by 5 bases and J by 6 bases, 8 bases remained unmatched. The germline V gene encodes CDR1 MNHEY and CDR2 SMNVEV (reference sequence). In DNA form, the CDR3 reads TGTGCCAGCAGTACCTCGGGACAGGGGGCTGGTCAGCCCCAGCATTTT. Its translation is CASSTSGQGAGQPQHF.

The chain employs TRBV25-1 and TRBJ2-7; D is uncertain. The CDR3 spans 14 residues. V was trimmed by 2 bases and J by 7 bases, leaving 15 bases between them. Per the germline V gene, CDR1 is MGHDK and CDR2 is SYGVNS. CDR3 bases: TGTGCCAGCAGTGAAGGATTGGTGACATCAGAGCAGTACTTC. This translates into CASSEGLVTSEQYF.

This chain's CDR3 is CAISETGYGNTIYF. For the CDR3, the DNA is TGTGCCATCAGTGAAACCGGGTATGGAAACACCATATATTTT. This chain connects TRBV10-3 to TRBJ1-3; D is uncertain. Germline CDR1 and CDR2: ENHRY and SYGVKD. This CDR3 contains 14 residues. V was shortened by 3 bases and J by 3 bases, with 9 bases between the two germline ends.

The rearrangement links TRBV7-9 to TRBJ1-6; no definite D call. The CDR3 has 19 residues. Looked up from germline, CDR1 is SEHNR and CDR2 is FQNEAQ (reference sequence). V was trimmed by 0 bases and J by 0 bases, leaving 15 bases between them. The CDR3 sequence is CASSLAQGEMSSYNSPLHF. The CDR3 DNA sequence: TGTGCCAGCAGCTTAGCGCAAGGAGAGATGAGCTCCTATAATTCACCCCTCCACTTT.

This clone was seen only a few times. Written as DNA, the CDR3 is TGTGCCAGCAGTGACTACAGGTTAGGGCAGCCCCAGCATTTT. Its translation is CASSDYRLGQPQHF. The rearrangement uses TRBV6-4 and TRBJ1-5, with a weak D call TRBD1 (5 bases). V was cut by 1 base and J by 7 bases, with 11 bases left in between. The CDR3 runs to 14 residues. Germline V lookup: CDR1 MRHNA, CDR2 SNTAGT.

As for this clone: At one boundary the junction diverges from the germline segment, which might be a read error. The V call is TRBV7-7, the J call TRBJ2-1; 7 bases align to TRBD2. Germline V gives CDR1 SSHAT, CDR2 FNYEAQ (reference sequence). CDR3 length: 17 residues. CDR3 sequence reads: CASSRGASGAFLDEQFF. CDR3 nucleotide sequence: TGTGCTAGCAGCCGTGGCGCGAGCGGGGCCTTTTTGGATGAGCAGTTCTTC.

In regard to this clone: The junction differs from germline at one of its ends, possibly a read error. Here the CDR3 reads CASILGGAGNTEAFF. DNA for the CDR3: TGCGCCAGCATCTTGGGTGGAGCGGGGAACACTGAAGCTTTCTTT. The chain links TRBV5-1 to TRBJ1-1; D is uncertain. From germline, CDR1 is SGHRS and CDR2 YFSETQ. CDR3 size: 15 residues. Together with reference TRBV5-1 and TRBJ1-1, the CDR3 gives the full variable domain: KAGVTQTPRYLIKTRGQQVTLSCSPISGHRSVSWYQQTPGQGLQFLFEYFSETQRNKGNFPGRFSGRQFSNSRSEMNVSTLELGDSALYLCASILGGAGNTEAFFGQGTRLTVV.

The rearrangement joins TRBV4-1 to TRBJ2-3, with 11 bases identical to TRBD1. The V gene's germline CDR1 is MGHRA and CDR2 YSYEKL. V lost 1 base to trimming and J lost 5 bases; unmatched junction nucleotides: 8. The CDR3 contains 17 residues. The CDR3: CASSQVGRTGGGDTQYF. The CDR3 DNA reads TGCGCCAGCAGCCAAGTGGGGAGGACAGGGGGCGGAGATACGCAGTATTTT.

This sequence joins TRBV6-2 or TRBV6-3 and TRBJ1-2; no definite D call. Trimming left V 6 bases short and J 8 bases short, with 16 bases between. CDR3 length: 13 amino acids. From germline, CDR1 is MNHEY and CDR2 SVGEGT. The CDR3 reads CASSTSSVGGYTF. The CDR3 nucleotides read TGTGCCAGCAGCACCTCCAGTGTGGGCGGCTACACCTTC.

The rearrangement joins TRBV4-1 to TRBJ2-7, with D possibly TRBD2 on 6 matching bases. Trimming took off 1 base at V and 4 bases at J, with 20 bases between the two ends. Looked up from germline, CDR1 is MGHRA and CDR2 is YSYEKL. The CDR3 extends over 17 amino acids. CDR3 nucleotides: TGCGCCAGCAGCCAAGTTGGGGACTCGGACAACCGTTACGAGCAGTACTTC. Its translation: CASSQVGDSDNRYEQYF.

The V and J genes are TRBV18 and TRBJ2-7, with TRBD1 matching 8 bases. CDR1 is KGHSH, CDR2 LQKENI, per germline. V lost 2 bases to trimming and J lost 11 bases; unmatched junction nucleotides: 11. The CDR3 length is 14 residues. The CDR3 DNA sequence: TGTGCCAGCTCACCAACAGGGGGACCGGTTCCAGAGTACTTC. As protein: CASSPTGGPVPEYF.

The J gene is TRBJ2-4, the V gene TRBV6-2 or TRBV6-3; tentative D call: TRBD2 (6 bases). This CDR3 region has 19 residues. CDR1 and CDR2 (germline): MNHEY, SVGEGT. V shed 3 bases and J shed 0 bases, with 21 bases lying between them. The CDR3 DNA is TGTGCCAGCAGTTATTTCTGGGAGGACCTTTTACTAGCCAAAAACATTCAGTACTTC. As protein: CASSYFWEDLLLAKNIQYF.

The V call is TRBV3-1 (or the pseudogene TRBV3-2), the J call TRBJ1-6; maybe TRBD1 (5 bases). CDR3 length equals 13 residues. The germline V gene encodes CDR1 LGHDT and CDR2 YNNKEL (reference sequence). V lost 3 bases and J lost 7, with 7 bases in between. The CDR3 sequence is CASSQGGNSPLHF. In nucleotides, the CDR3 is TGTGCCAGCAGCCAGGGGGGGAATTCACCCCTCCACTTT.